Sequencing of this T cell receptor beta chain was carried out in a study of esophageal squamous cell carcinoma under preoperative chemotherapy. Regarding the study as a whole: After treatment, tumor-infiltrating lymphocytes seemed to come partly from incoming peripheral T cells, not only local changes. Clonal contraction, more than amplification, hit abundant clones after paclitaxel-nedaplatin.

The CDR3 is made up of 17 amino acids. Germline values: CDR1 SGHTA, CDR2 FQGNSA. Time point: after preoperative PTX-NDP chemotherapy. Preoperative chemotherapy with paclitaxel-nedaplatin was given to patients before surgery. TCRdb re-analysed the PCR reads in MiXCR, keeping a single row per CDR3 protein. The sample has about 18,000 distinct CDR3 sequences, 46% seen once. This clonotype was picked up a small number of times. Its target is unknown. The rearrangement joins TRBV7-2 to TRBJ2-5; 10 bases fit TRBD1. The DNA end is more similar to TRBJ2-7, so the J call may be wrong. The source is a human donor with esophageal squamous cell carcinoma. The donor label of this sample is uncertain. Sampling was done from a patient given preoperative chemotherapy. The CDR3 spells CASSLYGQGGSPYEQYF. The CDR3 coding sequence is TGTGCCAGCAGCCTCTACGGACAGGGGGGGTCCCCCTACGAGCAGTACTTC.